These T cell receptor beta chains were read from a single sample in a study of T cells in Graves' hyperthyroidism and ophthalmopathy. TCRdb reprocessed the multiplex PCR reads with MiXCR, giving one entry per CDR3 protein. The profile shows fewer than 500,000 distinct CDR3 sequences, about 13% of them singletons. Sequencing used blood. Receptors were obtained from a man aged 25-45 years with Graves' hyperthyroidism that later progressed to Graves' ophthalmopathy. Both conserved end residues are part of each CDR3. A D gene is named only where the DNA matches it firmly. The size entry is marked missing in some rows and otherwise reads once, few, many or a size class.

CDR3 DNA | CDR3 protein | V gene | D gene | CDR3 length | clone size | J gene
TGCAGTGCCGCTCGGGACAGTTCTGAAGCTTTCTTT | CSAARDSSEAFF | TRBV20-1 | TRBD1 | 12 | many | TRBJ1-1
TGCGCCAGCAGCTTGGGGGATATCACAGATACGCAGTATTTT | CASSLGDITDTQYF | TRBV5-1 | NA | 14 | many | TRBJ2-3
TGCGCCAGCAGCCTGGGGGGTAGGGAATTTAATTCACCCCTCCACTTT | CASSLGGREFNSPLHF | TRBV5-1 | NA | 16 | NA | TRBJ1-6
TGTGCCACCAGCAGAGATCCCGACAAAGAAACATATAGCAATCAGCCCCAGCATTTT | CATSRDPDKETYSNQPQHF | TRBV15 | NA | 19 | NA | TRBJ1-5
TGTGCCAGCAGCTTGGGGACCAGCTCCTACGAGCAGTACTTC | CASSLGTSSYEQYF | TRBV11-2 | NA | 14 | many | TRBJ2-7
TGTGCCAGCAGCCCCCGTAGCGGGGCCTCCTACAATGAGCAGTTCTTC | CASSPRSGASYNEQFF | TRBV7-9 | TRBD2 | 16 | many | TRBJ2-1
TGTGCCAGCAGTTCAGGACTAGCGGCGAGCACCGGGGAGCTGTTTTTT | CASSSGLAASTGELFF | TRBV12-3/TRBV12-4 | TRBD2 | 16 | few | TRBJ2-2
TGTGCCAGCAGCTACCCGGGGCGGGGGAAATCAGGAAAACTGTTTTTT | CASSYPGRGKSGKLFF | TRBV7-9 | NA | 16 | many | TRBJ1-4
TGTGCCTGGAGTGTACAGACAGGCCGGGGGACCCAGTACTTC | CAWSVQTGRGTQYF | TRBV30 | NA | 14 | many | TRBJ2-5
TGTGCCAGCAGTCCCTCGGGACAGGCCTACGAGCAGTACTTC | CASSPSGQAYEQYF | TRBV6-1 | TRBD1 | 14 | many | TRBJ2-7
TGCAGTGGGGGGACTAGCGGGGGTCTCAAGACCCAGTACTTC | CSGGTSGGLKTQYF | TRBV20-1 | TRBD2 | 14 | few | TRBJ2-5
TGTGCCAGCAGTTCGGGACAGGGAGCCCCATGGGAGGCTTTCTTT | CASSSGQGAPWEAFF | TRBV28 | TRBD1 | 15 | many | TRBJ1-1
TGCAGCGTTGAAGATGAAGGGGAAAACTATGGCTACACCTTC | CSVEDEGENYGYTF | TRBV29-1 | NA | 14 | NA | TRBJ1-2
TGTGCCAGTACCATGGAGGGAGTTACCTACAATGAGCAGTTCTTC | CASTMEGVTYNEQFF | TRBV19 | NA | 15 | NA | TRBJ2-1
TGTGCCAGCAGCTTCAGGACGTCCAATGGCTACACCTTC | CASSFRTSNGYTF | TRBV5-8 | NA | 13 | many | TRBJ1-2
TGCAGTGCTAGTTACAGTATGAACACTGAAGCTTTCTTT | CSASYSMNTEAFF | TRBV20-1 | NA | 13 | many | TRBJ1-1
TGTGCCAGCACATCCGGGGGGGAAACGGACACCGGGGAGCTGTTTTTT | CASTSGGETDTGELFF | TRBV28 | TRBD2 | 16 | NA | TRBJ2-2
TGTGCCAGCAGTAGAGGTCGGGAAGCGGGGGTGGAGACCCAGTACTTC | CASSRGREAGVETQYF | TRBV28 | TRBD2 | 16 | few | TRBJ2-5
TGTGCCAGCTCACCACAGGGTGGCGAGCAGTACTTC | CASSPQGGEQYF | TRBV18 | NA | 12 | few | TRBJ2-7
TGCAGTGCTAGAGATCATTTTGGCTACGAGCAGTACTTC | CSARDHFGYEQYF | TRBV20-1 | NA | 13 | few | TRBJ2-7
TGTGCCAGCAGTCCTCTGAAGGTTAATAGCAATCAGCCCCAGCATTTT | CASSPLKVNSNQPQHF | TRBV28 | NA | 16 | many | TRBJ1-5
TGTGCCAGCAGCTTACGGAGGGGGACTTATGAAAAACTGTTTTTT | CASSLRRGTYEKLFF | TRBV7-2 | NA | 15 | many | TRBJ1-4
TGCGCCAGCAGCTTGATGGGGGCAGGGGCCAACGTCCTGACTTTC | CASSLMGAGANVLTF | TRBV5-1 | NA | 15 | NA | TRBJ2-6
TGTGCCAGCAGAACCATAAGAGGGGGAAGGGGTTCCTATAATTCACCCCTCCACTTT | CASRTIRGGRGSYNSPLHF | TRBV12-3/TRBV12-4 | NA | 19 | few | TRBJ1-6
TGTGCCAGCAGCCCGGGACAGGTTTCAGAGACCCAGTACTTC | CASSPGQVSETQYF | TRBV7-9 | TRBD1 | 14 | NA | TRBJ2-5
TGTGCCATCAGTGGATATGAAGGCACACAAGAGACCCAGTACTTC | CAISGYEGTQETQYF | TRBV10-3 | NA | 15 | few | TRBJ2-5
TGCGCCAGCAGCTTCGCTATCCTAGATACGCAGTATTTT | CASSFAILDTQYF | TRBV5-1 | NA | 13 | NA | TRBJ2-3
TGTGCCAGTACCCGACAGGTCGTTACAGGCTATGGCTACACCTTC | CASTRQVVTGYGYTF | TRBV19 | NA | 15 | NA | TRBJ1-2
TGTGCCAGCAGTCGGACAGGGTATAGTGAAAAACTGTTTTTT | CASSRTGYSEKLFF | TRBV6-1 | TRBD1 | 14 | NA | TRBJ1-4
TGCAGCGCCGGACTAGAATCATCAAATGAGCAGTTCTTC | CSAGLESSNEQFF | TRBV29-1 | TRBD2 | 13 | NA | TRBJ2-1
TGTGCCAGCTGGACCCGGACTAGCGGGGCGCCCCACACAGATACGCAGTATTTT | CASWTRTSGAPHTDTQYF | TRBV2 | TRBD2 | 18 | NA | TRBJ2-3
TGTGCCAGCACCAGGACCCGCCGACAGGACTACGAGCAGTACTTC | CASTRTRRQDYEQYF | TRBV6-1 | NA | 15 | NA | TRBJ2-7
TGTGCCAGCTCACCAAGTAGGTCGAGCTCTGGAAACACCATATATTTT | CASSPSRSSSGNTIYF | TRBV18 | NA | 16 | NA | TRBJ1-3
TGTGCCATCTCAGGCGTCTTGGAGGGCTCCTACGAGCAGTACTTC | CAISGVLEGSYEQYF | TRBV10-3 | NA | 15 | few | TRBJ2-7
TGTGCCAGCAGCTTACCGCAAAGCGGGGGGGTTTCCAATGAGCAGTTCTTC | CASSLPQSGGVSNEQFF | TRBV7-8 | TRBD2 | 17 | NA | TRBJ2-1
TGTGCCAGCAGCTTACTACCTGGGGACCAAAGGACAGATACGCAGTATTTT | CASSLLPGDQRTDTQYF | TRBV11-3 | NA | 17 | few | TRBJ2-3
TGCAGTGCTAGAGGGACTAGCGGGGGGTACCAAGAGACCCAGTACTTC | CSARGTSGGYQETQYF | TRBV20-1 | TRBD2 | 16 | NA | TRBJ2-5